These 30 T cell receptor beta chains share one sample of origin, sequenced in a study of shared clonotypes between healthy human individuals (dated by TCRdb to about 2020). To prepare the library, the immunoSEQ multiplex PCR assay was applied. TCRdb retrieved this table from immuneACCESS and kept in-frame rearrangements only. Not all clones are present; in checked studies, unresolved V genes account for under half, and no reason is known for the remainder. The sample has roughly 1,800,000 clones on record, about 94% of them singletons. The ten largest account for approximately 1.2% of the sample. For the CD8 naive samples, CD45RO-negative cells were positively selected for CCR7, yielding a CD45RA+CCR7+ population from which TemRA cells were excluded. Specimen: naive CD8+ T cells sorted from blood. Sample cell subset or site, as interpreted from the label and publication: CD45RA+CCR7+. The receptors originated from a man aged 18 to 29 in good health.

For the CDR3, the DNA is TGCGCCAGCAGCCAAGACGCAGGGGGCGAGGGAGAGACCCAGTACTTC. Protein: CASSQDAGGEGETQYF. The chain combines TRBV4-1 with TRBJ2-5; 8 nucleotides line up with TRBD1. There are 16 residues in the CDR3. CDR1 and CDR2 (germline): MGHRA, YSYEKL. Unmatched junction bases numbered 7, after V lost 0 bases and J lost 4 bases.

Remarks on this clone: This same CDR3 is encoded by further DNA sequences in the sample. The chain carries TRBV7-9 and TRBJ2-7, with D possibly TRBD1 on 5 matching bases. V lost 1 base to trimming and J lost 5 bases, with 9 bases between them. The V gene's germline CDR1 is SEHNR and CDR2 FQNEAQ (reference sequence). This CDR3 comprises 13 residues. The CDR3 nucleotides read TGTGCCAGCAGCTTAGGGTCAGGGAACGAGCAGTACTTC. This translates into CASSLGSGNEQYF.

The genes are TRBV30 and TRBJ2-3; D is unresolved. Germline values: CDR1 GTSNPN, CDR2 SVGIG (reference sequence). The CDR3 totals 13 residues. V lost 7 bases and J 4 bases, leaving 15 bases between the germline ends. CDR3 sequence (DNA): TGTGCCTCTGACATGCTAAGCCCAGATACGCAGTATTTT. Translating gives CASDMLSPDTQYF.

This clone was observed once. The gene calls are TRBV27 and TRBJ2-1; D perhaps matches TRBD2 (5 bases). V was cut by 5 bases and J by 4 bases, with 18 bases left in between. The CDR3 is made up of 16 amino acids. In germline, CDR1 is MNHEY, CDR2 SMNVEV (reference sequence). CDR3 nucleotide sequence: TGTGCCAGCAGTACCGGACCGGGAACTCTTTACAATGAGCAGTTCTTC. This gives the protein CASSTGPGTLYNEQFF.

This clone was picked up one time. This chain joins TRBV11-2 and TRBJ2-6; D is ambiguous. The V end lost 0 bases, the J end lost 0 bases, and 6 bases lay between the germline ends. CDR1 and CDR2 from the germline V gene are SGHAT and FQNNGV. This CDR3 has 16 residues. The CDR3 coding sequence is TGTGCCAGCAGCTTAGACCCCCGCTCTGGGGCCAACGTCCTGACTTTC. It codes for CASSLDPRSGANVLTF.

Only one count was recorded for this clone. CDR3 loop: CASSLTENTEAFF. The CDR3 DNA follows: TGCGCCAGCAGCCTGACAGAGAACACTGAAGCTTTCTTT. The chain has TRBV4-1 and TRBJ1-1, with D tentatively TRBD1 (5 bases). V lost 4 bases to trimming and J lost 1 base, with 7 bases between them. CDR3 size: 13 residues. Germline CDR1 and CDR2: MGHRA and YSYEKL.

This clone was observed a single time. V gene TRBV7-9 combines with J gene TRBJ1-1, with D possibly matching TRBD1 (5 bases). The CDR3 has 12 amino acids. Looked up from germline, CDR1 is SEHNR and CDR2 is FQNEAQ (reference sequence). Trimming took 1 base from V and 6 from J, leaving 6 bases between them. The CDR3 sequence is CASSLVRAEAFF. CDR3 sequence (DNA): TGTGCCAGCAGCTTAGTCAGGGCTGAAGCTTTCTTT.

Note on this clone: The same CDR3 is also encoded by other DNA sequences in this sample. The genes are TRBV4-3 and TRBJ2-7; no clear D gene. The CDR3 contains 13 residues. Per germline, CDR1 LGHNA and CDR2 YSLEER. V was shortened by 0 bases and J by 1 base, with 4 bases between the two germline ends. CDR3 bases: TGCGCCAGCAGCCAAGACAGTTCCTACGAGCAGTACTTC. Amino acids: CASSQDSSYEQYF.

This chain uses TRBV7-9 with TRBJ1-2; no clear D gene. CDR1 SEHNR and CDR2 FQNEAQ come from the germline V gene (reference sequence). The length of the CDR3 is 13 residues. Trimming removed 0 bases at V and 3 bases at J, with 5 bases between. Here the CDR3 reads CASSLAPDYGYTF. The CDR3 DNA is TGTGCCAGCAGCTTAGCGCCGGACTATGGCTACACCTTC.

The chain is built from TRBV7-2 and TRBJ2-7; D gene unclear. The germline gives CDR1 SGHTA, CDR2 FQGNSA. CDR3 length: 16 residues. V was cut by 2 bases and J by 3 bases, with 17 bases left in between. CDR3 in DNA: TGTGCCAGCAGCTTAAAATTTACGGCAGTCGACTACGAGCAGTACTTC. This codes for CASSLKFTAVDYEQYF. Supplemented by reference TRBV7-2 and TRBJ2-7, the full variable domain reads GAGVSQSPSNKVTEKGKDVELRCDPISGHTALYWYRQSLGQGLEFLIYFQGNSAPDKSGLPSDRFSAERTGGSVSTLTIQRTQQEDSAVYLCASSLKFTAVDYEQYFGPGTRLTVT.

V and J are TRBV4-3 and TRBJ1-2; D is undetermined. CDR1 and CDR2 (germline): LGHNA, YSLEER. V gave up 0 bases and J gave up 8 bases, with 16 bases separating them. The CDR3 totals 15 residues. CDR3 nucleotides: TGCGCCAGCAGCCAAGATTTTGCAAGTCAGGAGGGCTACACCTTC. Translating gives CASSQDFASQEGYTF.

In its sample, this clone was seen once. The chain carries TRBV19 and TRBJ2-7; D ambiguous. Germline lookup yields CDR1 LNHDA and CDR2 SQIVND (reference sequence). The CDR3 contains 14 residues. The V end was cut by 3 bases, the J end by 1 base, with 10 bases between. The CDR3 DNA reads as TGTGCCAGTAGTATCGACGAGGAGTCCTACGAGCAGTACTTC. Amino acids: CASSIDEESYEQYF. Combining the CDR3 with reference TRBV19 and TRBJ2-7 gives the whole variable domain DGGITQSPKYLFRKEGQNVTLSCEQNLNHDAMYWYRQDPGQGLRLIYYSQIVNDFQKGDIAEGYSVSREKKESFPLTVTSAQKNPTAFYLCASSIDEESYEQYFGPGTRLTVT.

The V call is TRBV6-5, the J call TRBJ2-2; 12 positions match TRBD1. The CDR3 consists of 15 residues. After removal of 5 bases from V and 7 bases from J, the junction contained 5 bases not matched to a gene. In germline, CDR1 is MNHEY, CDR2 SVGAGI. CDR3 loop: CASSGGQGAVGELFF. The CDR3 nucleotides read TGTGCCAGCAGTGGGGGACAGGGGGCGGTCGGGGAGCTGTTTTTT.

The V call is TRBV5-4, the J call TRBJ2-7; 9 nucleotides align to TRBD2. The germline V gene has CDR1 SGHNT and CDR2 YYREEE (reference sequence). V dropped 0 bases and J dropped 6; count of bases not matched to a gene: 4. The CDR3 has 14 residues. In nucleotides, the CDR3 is TGTGCCAGCAGCTTGGGGACTAGCGACAGCGAGCAGTACTTC. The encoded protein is CASSLGTSDSEQYF.

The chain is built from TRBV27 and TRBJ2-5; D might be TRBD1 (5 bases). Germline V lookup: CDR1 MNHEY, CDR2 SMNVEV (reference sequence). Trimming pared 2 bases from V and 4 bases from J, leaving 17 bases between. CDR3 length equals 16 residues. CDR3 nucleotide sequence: TGTGCCAGCAGTTTAATTGGGGTAAGGGGTACAGAGACCCAGTACTTC. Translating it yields CASSLIGVRGTETQYF.

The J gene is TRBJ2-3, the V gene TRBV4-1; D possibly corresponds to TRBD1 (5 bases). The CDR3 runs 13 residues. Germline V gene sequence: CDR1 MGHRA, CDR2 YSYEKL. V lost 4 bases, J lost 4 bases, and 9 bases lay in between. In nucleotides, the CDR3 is TGCGCCAGCAGCCCCACAGGAGCAGATACGCAGTATTTT. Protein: CASSPTGADTQYF.

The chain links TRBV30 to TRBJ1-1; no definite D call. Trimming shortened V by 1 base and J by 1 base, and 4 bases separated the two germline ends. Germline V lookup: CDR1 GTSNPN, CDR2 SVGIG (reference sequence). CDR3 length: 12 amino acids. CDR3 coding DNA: TGTGCCTGGAGTGGCAAGAACACTGAAGCTTTCTTT. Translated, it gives CAWSGKNTEAFF.

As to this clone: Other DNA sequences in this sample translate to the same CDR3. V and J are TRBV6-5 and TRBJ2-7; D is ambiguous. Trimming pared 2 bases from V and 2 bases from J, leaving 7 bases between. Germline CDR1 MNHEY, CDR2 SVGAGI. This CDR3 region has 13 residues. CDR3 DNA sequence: TGTGCCAGCAGTTACGGGCGTGCCTACGAGCAGTACTTC. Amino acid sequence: CASSYGRAYEQYF.

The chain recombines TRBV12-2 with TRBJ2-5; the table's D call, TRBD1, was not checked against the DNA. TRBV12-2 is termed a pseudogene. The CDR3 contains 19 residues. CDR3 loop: CASRSAGTGGSGTEETQYF. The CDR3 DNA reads TGTGCAAGTCGAAGTGCCGGGACAGGGGGCTCTGGGACCGAAGAGACCCAGTACTTC.

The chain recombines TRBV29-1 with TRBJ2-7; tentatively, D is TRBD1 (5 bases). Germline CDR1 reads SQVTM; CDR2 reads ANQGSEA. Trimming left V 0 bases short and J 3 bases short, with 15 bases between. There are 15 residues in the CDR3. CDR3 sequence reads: CSVEDGRSGYYEQYF. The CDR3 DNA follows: TGCAGCGTTGAAGATGGTCGATCAGGGTACTACGAGCAGTACTTC.

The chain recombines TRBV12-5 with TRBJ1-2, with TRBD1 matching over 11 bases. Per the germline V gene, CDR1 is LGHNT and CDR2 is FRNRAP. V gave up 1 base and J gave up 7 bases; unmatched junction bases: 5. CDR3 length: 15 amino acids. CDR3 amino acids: CASGLAGTGGFGYTF. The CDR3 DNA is TGTGCTAGTGGTTTGGCCGGGACAGGGGGTTTTGGCTACACCTTC.

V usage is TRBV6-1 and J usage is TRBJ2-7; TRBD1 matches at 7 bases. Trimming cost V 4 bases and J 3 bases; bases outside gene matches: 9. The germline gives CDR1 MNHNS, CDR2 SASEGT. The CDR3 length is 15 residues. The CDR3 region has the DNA TGTGCCAGCAGTGGTACCGACAGGGCCCTCTACGAGCAGTACTTC. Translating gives CASSGTDRALYEQYF.

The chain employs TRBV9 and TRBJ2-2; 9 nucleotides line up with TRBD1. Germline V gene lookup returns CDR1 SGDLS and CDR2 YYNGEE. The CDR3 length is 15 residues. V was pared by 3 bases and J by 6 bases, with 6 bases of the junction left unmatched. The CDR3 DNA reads TGTGCCAGCAGCGCGGGGACAGGGCAGGCCGGGGAGCTGTTTTTT. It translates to CASSAGTGQAGELFF.

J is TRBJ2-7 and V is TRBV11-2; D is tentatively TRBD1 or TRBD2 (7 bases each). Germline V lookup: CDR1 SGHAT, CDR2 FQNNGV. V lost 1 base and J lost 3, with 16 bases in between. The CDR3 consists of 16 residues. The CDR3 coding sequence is TGTGCCAGCAGCTTAGGGGAGGGAGGGGGCTACTACGAGCAGTACTTC. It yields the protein CASSLGEGGGYYEQYF.

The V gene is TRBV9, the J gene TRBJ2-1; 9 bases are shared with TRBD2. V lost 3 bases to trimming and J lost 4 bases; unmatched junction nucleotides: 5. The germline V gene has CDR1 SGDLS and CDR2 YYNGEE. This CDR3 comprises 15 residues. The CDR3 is CASSATSGYYNEQFF. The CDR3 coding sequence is TGTGCCAGCAGCGCTACTAGCGGGTATTACAATGAGCAGTTCTTC.

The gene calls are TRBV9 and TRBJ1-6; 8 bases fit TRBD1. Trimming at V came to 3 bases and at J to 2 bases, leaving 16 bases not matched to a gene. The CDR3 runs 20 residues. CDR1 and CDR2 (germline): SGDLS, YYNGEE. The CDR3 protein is CASSASESDRDVPYNSPLHF. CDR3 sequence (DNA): TGTGCCAGCAGCGCATCCGAATCGGACAGGGATGTCCCCTATAATTCACCCCTCCACTTT.

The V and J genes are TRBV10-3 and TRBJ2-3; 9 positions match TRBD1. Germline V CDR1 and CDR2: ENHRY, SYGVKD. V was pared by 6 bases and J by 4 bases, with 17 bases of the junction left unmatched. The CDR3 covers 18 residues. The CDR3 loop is CAISAAGTGRVEADTQYF. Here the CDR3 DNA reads TGTGCCATCAGCGCCGCTGGGACAGGGAGAGTTGAGGCAGATACGCAGTATTTT.

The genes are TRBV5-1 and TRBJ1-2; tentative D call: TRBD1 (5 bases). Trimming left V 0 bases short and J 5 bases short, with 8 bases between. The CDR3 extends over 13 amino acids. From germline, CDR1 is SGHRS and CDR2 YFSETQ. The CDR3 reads CASSLGRGYGYTF. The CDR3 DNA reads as TGCGCCAGCAGCTTGGGTCGGGGGTATGGCTACACCTTC.

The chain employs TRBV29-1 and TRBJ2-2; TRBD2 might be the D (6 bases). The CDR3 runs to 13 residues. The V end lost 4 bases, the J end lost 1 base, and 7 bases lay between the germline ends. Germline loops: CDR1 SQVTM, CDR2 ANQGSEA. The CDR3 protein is CSVGTKNTGELFF. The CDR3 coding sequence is TGCAGCGTTGGGACTAAGAACACCGGGGAGCTGTTTTTT.

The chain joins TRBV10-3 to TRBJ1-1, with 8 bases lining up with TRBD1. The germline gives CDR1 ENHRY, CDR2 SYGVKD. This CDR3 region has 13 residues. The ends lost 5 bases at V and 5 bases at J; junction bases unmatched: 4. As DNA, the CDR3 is TGTGCCATCAGTCAGGGGGCGAGGACTGAAGCTTTCTTT. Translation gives CAISQGARTEAFF.